A selection of T cell receptor beta chains follows, all from one sample in a study of T and B cells in COVID-19 patients. TCRdb recomputed calls from the multiplex PCR reads with MiXCR, one row per CDR3 protein. The sample has some 14,000 distinct CDR3 sequences, roughly 27% seen once. Sequencing was performed on blood. Receptor source: a human donor who had recovered from COVID-19. The CDR3 runs from the conserved cysteine through the conserved F or W. A D gene is named only where the DNA matches it firmly. Where a row states a size, it is once, few, many or the class of an expanded clone; other rows omit it.

j_call,clone_size,d_call,v_call,cdr3_nt,cdr3_aa
TRBJ2-1,many,-,TRBV12-3/TRBV12-4,TGTGCCAGCAGTTCCGGGACCCAACACAGTGAGCAGTTCTTC,CASSSGTQHSEQFF
TRBJ2-5,-,-,TRBV15,TGTGCCACTCGGAGACAACAAGAGACCCAGTACTTC,CATRRQQETQYF
TRBJ1-5,few,TRBD1,TRBV6-5,TGTGCCAGCAGTTACTCAGGGGGCGTTCAGCCCCAGCATTTT,CASSYSGGVQPQHF
TRBJ2-1,many,TRBD2,TRBV5-3,TGTGCCAGAAGCCCCTGGGTGGGGAGGGGCCATGAGCAGTTCTTC,CARSPWVGRGHEQFF
TRBJ1-4,many,-,TRBV12-3/TRBV12-4,TGTGCCAGCAGTTTTGGGATAACTAATGAAAAACTGTTTTTT,CASSFGITNEKLFF
TRBJ2-2,medium-sized,-,TRBV27,TGTGCCAGCACAGGGTCAGGCCGGGCCACCGGGGAGCTGTTTTTT,CASTGSGRATGELFF
TRBJ2-7,-,TRBD2,TRBV4-1,TGCGCCAGCAGCCCAGCCCGGACTAGCTACGAGCAGTACTTC,CASSPARTSYEQYF
TRBJ2-7,few,-,TRBV7-6,TGTGCCAGCAGCTTATCCTTGGGATATGGGGGTGCCTCCGAGCAGTACTTC,CASSLSLGYGGASEQYF
TRBJ2-3,-,-,TRBV11-2,TGTGCCAGCAGCTTAGGGGCGGGTGCTAGCACAGATACGCAGTATTTT,CASSLGAGASTDTQYF
TRBJ1-6,-,-,TRBV6-5,TGTGCCAGCAGGGCCCCTGGACGGAGCTCCTATAATTCACCCCTCCACTTT,CASRAPGRSSYNSPLHF
TRBJ1-1,few,-,TRBV6-5,TGTGCCAGCAGTAGAAGAGGACAGAACACTGAAGCTTTCTTT,CASSRRGQNTEAFF
TRBJ2-2,medium-sized,TRBD2,TRBV15,TGTGCCACCCGGGGAGGGGCGAACACCGGGGAGCTGTTTTTT,CATRGGANTGELFF
TRBJ1-1,-,TRBD1,TRBV6-5,TGTGCCAGCAGCCTACGTCCCGGGACAGGGGAAGCTTTCTTT,CASSLRPGTGEAFF
TRBJ2-2,many,TRBD2,TRBV12-3/TRBV12-4,TGTGCCGGATCCGGGGGGGGGTCGTCCACCGGGGAGCTGTTTTTT,CAGSGGGSSTGELFF
TRBJ2-2,-,TRBD2,TRBV6-4,TGTGCCAGCAGTGATCAACTAGCGGCCGCCGGGGAGCTGTTTTTT,CASSDQLAAAGELFF
TRBJ1-5,many,-,TRBV6-5,TGTGCCAGCAGTTACTCGGGCTCCCATCAGCCCCAGCATTTT,CASSYSGSHQPQHF